This record covers a single T cell receptor (beta chain). This clonotype is labeled medium-sized (0.01 to 0.1%). Its antigen is not yet known. No qualities accompany the bases; no much larger clone lies one base away. Including the terminal cysteine and phenylalanine, the CDR3 comprises 16 residues. This entry keeps only the CDR3 DNA: 48 bases, framed from base 1. From a lookup of the germline V gene, CDR1 and CDR2 are SGDLS and YYNGEE. Trimming takes 2 bases off V and 4 bases off J; junction bases not matched to a gene: 8. Adjacent samples were composed of nontumor breast tissue surrounding the tumor. The sequencer was an Illumina HiSeq 2000. TCR beta chain libraries were generated by multiplex PCR amplification. The amplified TCR beta chain products were analyzed by high-throughput sequencing. TCRdb reran the public reads through fastp at Q25 and MiXCR, keeping productive beta chains. Every distinct CDR3 protein forms one entry, paired with its most common genes and DNA. In this sample the table shows 13,000 or so distinct CDR3 sequences, 45% to 50% of which occur a single time. In total, the top ten clones hold about 42% of the sample.

These data originate in a study of breast tumors, draining lymph nodes, adjacent tissues (dated by TCRdb to about 2016). Turning to the overall study: TCR beta repertoires were compared across tumor, adjacent nontumor tissue and axillary lymph nodes obtained from breast cancer patients. The study aimed to assess the relationships and possible T-cell exchange between tumor, surrounding tissue and draining lymph node repertoires in human breast cancer. Overall results and qualifications from the work: T-cell repertoire diversity in tumors was found to be lower than in lymph nodes but higher than in nontumor tissue, and preferential V and J gene usage was observed. In luminal-like breast cancer, tumor and nontumor tissue repertoires resembled each other significantly more than in basal-like breast cancer. The conclusion that tumor T cells originate in lymph nodes was presented as consistent with a hypothesis rather than as directly demonstrated. The data were judged consistent with most tumor T cells deriving from the lymph node and then expanding within tumor tissue.

The receptor was derived from a female donor with breast cancer. Some clones in this sample may be carry-over from other donors' samples. The rearrangement joined TRBV9 to TRBJ2-1; the junction holds 8 bases that match TRBD2. What was sequenced was tumor-adjacent breast tissue. The DNA reads as follows: TGTGCCAGCAGCGTTGGGATGGGCGGGAGGTACAATGAGCAGTTCTTC. This is translated as CASSVGMGGRYNEQFF. The full variable domain, with segments outside the CDR3 supplied by the reference TRBV9 and TRBJ2-1 proteins, appears as DSGVTQTPKHLITATGQRVTLRCSPRSGDLSVYWYQQSLDQGLQFLIQYYNGEERAKGNILERFSAQQFPDLHSELNLSSLELGDSALYFCASSVGMGGRYNEQFFGPGTRLTVL.